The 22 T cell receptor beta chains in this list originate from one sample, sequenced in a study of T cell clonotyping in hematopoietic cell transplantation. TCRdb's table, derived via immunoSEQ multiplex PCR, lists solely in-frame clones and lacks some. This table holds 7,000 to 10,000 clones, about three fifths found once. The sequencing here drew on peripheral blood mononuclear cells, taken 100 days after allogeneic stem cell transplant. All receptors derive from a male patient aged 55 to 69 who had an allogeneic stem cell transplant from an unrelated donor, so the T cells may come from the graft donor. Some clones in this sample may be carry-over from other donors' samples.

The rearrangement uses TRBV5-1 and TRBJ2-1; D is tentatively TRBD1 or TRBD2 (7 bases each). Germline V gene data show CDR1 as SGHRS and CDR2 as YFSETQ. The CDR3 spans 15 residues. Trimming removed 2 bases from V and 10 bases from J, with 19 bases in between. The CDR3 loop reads CASSLSGGAREEQFF. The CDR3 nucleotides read TGCGCCAGCAGCTTATCAGGGGGGGCTCGGGAAGAGCAGTTCTTC.

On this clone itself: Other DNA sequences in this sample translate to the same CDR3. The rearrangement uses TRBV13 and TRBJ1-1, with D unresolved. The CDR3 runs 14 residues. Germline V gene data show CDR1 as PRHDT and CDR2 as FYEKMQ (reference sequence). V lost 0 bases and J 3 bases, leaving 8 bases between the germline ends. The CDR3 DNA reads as TGTGCCAGCAGCTTAGGGGGGAGGGACACTGAAGCTTTCTTT. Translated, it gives CASSLGGRDTEAFF.

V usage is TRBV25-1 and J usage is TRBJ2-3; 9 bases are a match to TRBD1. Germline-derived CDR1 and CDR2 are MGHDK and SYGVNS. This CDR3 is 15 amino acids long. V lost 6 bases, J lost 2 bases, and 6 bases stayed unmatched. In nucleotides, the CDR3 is TGTGCCAGCAGCGATGGGACAGGGCACACAGATACGCAGTATTTT. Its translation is CASSDGTGHTDTQYF.

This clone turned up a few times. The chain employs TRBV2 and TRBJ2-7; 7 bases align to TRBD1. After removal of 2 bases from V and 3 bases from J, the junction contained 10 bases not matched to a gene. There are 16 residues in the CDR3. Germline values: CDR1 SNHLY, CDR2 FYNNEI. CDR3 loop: CASSEWAGTDHYEQYF. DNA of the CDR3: TGTGCCAGCAGTGAATGGGCTGGGACAGACCACTACGAGCAGTACTTC.

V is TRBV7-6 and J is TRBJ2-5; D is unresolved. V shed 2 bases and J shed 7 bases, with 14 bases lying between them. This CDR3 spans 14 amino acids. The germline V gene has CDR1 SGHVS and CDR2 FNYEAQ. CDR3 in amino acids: CASSLLQPPGTQYF. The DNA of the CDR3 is TGTGCCAGCAGCTTACTACAGCCTCCTGGGACCCAGTACTTC.

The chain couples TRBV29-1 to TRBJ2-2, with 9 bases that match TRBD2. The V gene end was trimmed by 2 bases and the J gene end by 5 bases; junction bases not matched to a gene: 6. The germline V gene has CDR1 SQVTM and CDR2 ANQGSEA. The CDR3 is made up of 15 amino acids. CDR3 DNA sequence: TGCAGCGTTGAACGGGCGGGAGGGCGAACCGGGGAGCTGTTTTTT. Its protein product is CSVERAGGRTGELFF.

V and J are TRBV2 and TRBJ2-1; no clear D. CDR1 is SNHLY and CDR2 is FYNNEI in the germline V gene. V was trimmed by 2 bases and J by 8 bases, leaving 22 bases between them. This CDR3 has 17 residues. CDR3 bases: TGTGCCAGCAGTGAATTTGCTATACCCAGGACGTGGTATGAGCAGTTCTTC. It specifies CASSEFAIPRTWYEQFF. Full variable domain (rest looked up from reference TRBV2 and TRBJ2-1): EPEVTQTPSHQVTQMGQEVILRCVPISNHLYFYWYRQILGQKVEFLVSFYNNEISEKSEIFDDQFSVERPDGSNFTLKIRSTKLEDSAMYFCASSEFAIPRTWYEQFFGPGTRLTVL.

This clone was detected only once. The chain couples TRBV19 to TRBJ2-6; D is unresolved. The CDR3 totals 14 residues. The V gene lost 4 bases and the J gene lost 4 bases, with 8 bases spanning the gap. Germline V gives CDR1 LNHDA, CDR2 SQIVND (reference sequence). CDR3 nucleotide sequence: TGTGCCAGTAGTAACCCCTCCGGGGCCAACGTCCTGACTTTC. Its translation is CASSNPSGANVLTF.

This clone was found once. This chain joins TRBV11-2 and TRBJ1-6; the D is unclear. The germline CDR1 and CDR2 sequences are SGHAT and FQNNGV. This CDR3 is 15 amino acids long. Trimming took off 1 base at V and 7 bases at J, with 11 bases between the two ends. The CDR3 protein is CASSLVGRINSPLHF. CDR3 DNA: TGTGCCAGCAGCTTAGTAGGTCGGATAAATTCACCCCTCCACTTT.

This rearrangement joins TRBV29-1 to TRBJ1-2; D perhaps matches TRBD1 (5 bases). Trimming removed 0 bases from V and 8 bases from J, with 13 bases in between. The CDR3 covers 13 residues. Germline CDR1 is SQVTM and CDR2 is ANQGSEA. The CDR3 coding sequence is TGCAGCGTTGAAGAACAGGAGTTGGAGGGCTACACCTTC. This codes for CSVEEQELEGYTF.

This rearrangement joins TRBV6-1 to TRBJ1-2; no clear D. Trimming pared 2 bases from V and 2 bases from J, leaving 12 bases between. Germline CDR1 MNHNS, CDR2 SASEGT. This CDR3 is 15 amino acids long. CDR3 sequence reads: CASSEIEGKNYGYTF. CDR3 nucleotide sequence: TGTGCCAGCAGTGAAATAGAAGGGAAAAACTATGGCTACACCTTC.

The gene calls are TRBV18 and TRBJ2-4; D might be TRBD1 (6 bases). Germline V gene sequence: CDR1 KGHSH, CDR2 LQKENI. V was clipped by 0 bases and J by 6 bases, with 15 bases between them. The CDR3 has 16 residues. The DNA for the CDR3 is TGTGCCAGCTCACCACCGTTGAGCAGGGGACCAAACATTCAGTACTTC. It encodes CASSPPLSRGPNIQYF.

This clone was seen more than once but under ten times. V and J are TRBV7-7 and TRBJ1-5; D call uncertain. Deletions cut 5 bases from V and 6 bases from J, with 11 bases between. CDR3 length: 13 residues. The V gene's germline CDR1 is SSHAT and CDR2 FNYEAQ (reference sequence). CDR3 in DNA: TGTGCCAGCAGCCCCGGGGTCCTTCAGCCCCAGCATTTT. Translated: CASSPGVLQPQHF. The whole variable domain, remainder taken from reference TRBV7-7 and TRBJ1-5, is GAGVSQSPRYKVTKRGQDVTLRCDPISSHATLYWYQQALGQGPEFLTYFNYEAQPDKSGLPSDRFSAERPEGSISTLTIQRTEQRDSAMYRCASSPGVLQPQHFGDGTRLSIL.

This chain's CDR3 is CASSTGQGNTEAFF. In DNA, the CDR3 is TGCGCCAGCAGCACGGGACAGGGGAACACTGAAGCTTTCTTT. This chain connects TRBV5-1 to TRBJ1-1, with 9 bases matching TRBD1. The V gene end was trimmed by 4 bases and the J gene end by 1 base; junction bases not matched to a gene: 2. CDR3 size: 14 residues. CDR1 and CDR2 (germline): SGHRS, YFSETQ.

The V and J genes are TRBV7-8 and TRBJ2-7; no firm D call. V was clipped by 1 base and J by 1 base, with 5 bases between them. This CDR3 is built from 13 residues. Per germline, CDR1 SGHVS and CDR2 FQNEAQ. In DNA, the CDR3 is TGTGCCAGCAGCTTAGAACTGTCCTACGAGCAGTACTTC. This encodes CASSLELSYEQYF.

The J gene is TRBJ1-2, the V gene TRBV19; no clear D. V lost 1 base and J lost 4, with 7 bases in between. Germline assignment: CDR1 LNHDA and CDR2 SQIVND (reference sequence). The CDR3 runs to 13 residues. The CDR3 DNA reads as TGTGCCAGTAGTATAGCGACAATCTATGGCTACACCTTC. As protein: CASSIATIYGYTF.

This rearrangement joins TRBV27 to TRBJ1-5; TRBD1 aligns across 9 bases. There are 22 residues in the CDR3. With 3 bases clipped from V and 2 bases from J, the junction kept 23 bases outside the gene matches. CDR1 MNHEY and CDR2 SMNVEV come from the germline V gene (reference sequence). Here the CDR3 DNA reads TGTGCCAGCAGTTTGAGGGTCCCGGGACAGGGCCCCTACACGGTGGGCAATCAGCCCCAGCATTTT. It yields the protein CASSLRVPGQGPYTVGNQPQHF.

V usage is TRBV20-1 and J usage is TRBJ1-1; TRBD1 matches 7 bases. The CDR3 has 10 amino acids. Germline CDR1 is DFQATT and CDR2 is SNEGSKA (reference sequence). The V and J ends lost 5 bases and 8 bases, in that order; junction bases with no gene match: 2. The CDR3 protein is CSAEQGEAFF. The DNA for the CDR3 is TGCAGTGCTGAACAGGGGGAAGCTTTCTTT.

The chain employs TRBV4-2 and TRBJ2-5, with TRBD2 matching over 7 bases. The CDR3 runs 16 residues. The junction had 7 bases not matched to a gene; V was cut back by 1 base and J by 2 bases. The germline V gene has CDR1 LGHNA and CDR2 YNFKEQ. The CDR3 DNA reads TGTGCCAGCAGCCAAGTCGTGGGGGGGGAACAAGAGACCCAGTACTTC. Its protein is CASSQVVGGEQETQYF.

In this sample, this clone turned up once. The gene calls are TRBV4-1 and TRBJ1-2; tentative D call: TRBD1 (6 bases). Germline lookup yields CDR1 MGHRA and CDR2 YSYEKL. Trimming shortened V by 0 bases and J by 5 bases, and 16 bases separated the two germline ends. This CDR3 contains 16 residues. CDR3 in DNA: TGCGCCAGCAGCCAAGATCCCGGAGGCAGGGGTTATGGCTACACCTTC. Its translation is CASSQDPGGRGYGYTF.

CDR3 sequence (DNA): TGTGCCAGCAGCCAAGATTTTGGCGGGGGGGCCTTAATCGGGGAGCTGTTTTTT. It yields the protein CASSQDFGGGALIGELFF. This sequence joins TRBV14 and TRBJ2-2; 9 bases agree with TRBD2. Germline CDR1 reads SGHDN; CDR2 reads FVKESK. CDR3 length: 18 residues. V dropped 0 bases and J dropped 7; count of bases not matched to a gene: 12.

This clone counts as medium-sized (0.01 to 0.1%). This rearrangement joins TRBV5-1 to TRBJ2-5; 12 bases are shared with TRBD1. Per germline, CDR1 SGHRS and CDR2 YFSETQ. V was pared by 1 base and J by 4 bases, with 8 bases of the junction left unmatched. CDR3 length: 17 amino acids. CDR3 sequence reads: CASSLMGQGARGETQYF. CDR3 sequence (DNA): TGCGCCAGCAGCTTGATGGGACAGGGGGCGAGGGGAGAGACCCAGTACTTC.